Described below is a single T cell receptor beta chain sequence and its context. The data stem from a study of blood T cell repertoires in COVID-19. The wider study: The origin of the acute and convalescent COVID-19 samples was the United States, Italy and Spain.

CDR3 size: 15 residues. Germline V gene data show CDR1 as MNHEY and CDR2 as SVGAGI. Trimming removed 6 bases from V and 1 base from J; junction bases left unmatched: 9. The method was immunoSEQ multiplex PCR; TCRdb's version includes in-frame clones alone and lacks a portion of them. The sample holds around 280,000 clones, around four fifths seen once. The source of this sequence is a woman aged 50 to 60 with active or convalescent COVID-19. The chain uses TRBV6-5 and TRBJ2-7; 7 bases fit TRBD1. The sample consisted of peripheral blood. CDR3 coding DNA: TGTGCCAGCAGGCCGGGACAGACATTTTCCTACGAGCAGTACTTC. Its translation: CASRPGQTFSYEQYF.